Each of the 27 T cell receptor beta chains below was sequenced from the same sample in a study of tissue T cells after allogeneic stem cell transplantation. Time point defined: mouse harvest day 14 after allogeneic transplant. Tail vein injection delivered 10^7 T-cell-depleted bone marrow cells and 10^6 splenic CD5+ T cells. Measured with immunoSEQ multiplex PCR; TCRdb has only the in-frame clones, and not every one. Seen here are roughly 7,700 clones, roughly a third observed once, and the top ten hold just under 6.5%. The specimen was skin. These receptors came from a female BALB/c mouse given C57BL/6 T cells with graft-versus-host disease after an allogeneic hematopoietic cell transplant.

A few counts support this clone. Mouse germline and gene names are used. The sequenced fragment ends 1 residue before the CDR3 boundary, so the rest is inferred from the germline J gene. The chain employs TRBV3 and TRBJ2-7; 10 bases agree with TRBD2. This CDR3 has 15 amino acids. The V segment lost 5 bases and the J segment 0 bases; nucleotides outside the gene matches: 4. CDR1 is SNHLY, CDR2 FYNGKV, per germline (reference sequence). The CDR3 loop is CASSPRTGGSYEQYF. The DNA read from the CDR3 is TGTGCCAGCAGCCCCCGGACTGGGGGCTCCTATGAACAGTAC.

This clone is labeled as medium-sized. The genes and germline here are from mouse. The sequence runs out 1 residue before the end of the CDR3; the remainder is reconstructed from the germline J gene. V and J are TRBV15 and TRBJ2-3, with D hard to call. The V end was cut by 0 bases, the J end by 5 bases, with 3 bases between. The CDR3 length is 12 residues. In germline, CDR1 is SGHND, CDR2 FRSKSL. The CDR3 bases that were read are TGTGCCAGCAGTTTAGCTGGAGAAACGCTGTAT. This translates into CASSLAGETLY. The full CDR3 is CASSLAGETLYF.

This clone ranks as medium-sized. Mouse gene names and germline throughout. The read finishes 1 residue shy of the CDR3 end, and the germline J gene is used to complete it. The chain combines TRBV19 with TRBJ2-7; the D gene is possibly TRBD2 (5 bases). Trimming cost V 1 base and J 2 bases, with 10 bases left between them. Germline V lookup: CDR1 FNHDT, CDR2 SITEND (reference sequence). CDR3 length: 14 residues. The CDR3 spells CASSIKGGAYEQYF. The sequenced CDR3 bases are TGTGCCAGCAGTATAAAGGGTGGGGCCTATGAACAGTAC.

This clone was picked up one time. Genes and germline come from the mouse. The sequence runs out 1 residue before the end of the CDR3; the remainder is reconstructed from the germline J gene. The genes are TRBV26 and TRBJ1-1; TRBD1 aligns across 7 bases. V dropped 2 bases and J dropped 3; count of bases not matched to a gene: 3. Germline CDR1 reads KGHPV; CDR2 reads FQNQEV (reference sequence). This CDR3 contains 14 residues. The part of the CDR3 DNA that was read is TGTGCCAGCAGTCTGCAACAGGGGTACACAGAAGTCTTC. This gives the protein CASSLQQGYTEVF. The complete CDR3 sequence is CASSLQQGYTEVFF. The entire variable domain, with the rest obtained from reference TRBV26 and TRBJ1-1, is as follows: NSKVIQTPRYLVKGQGQKAKMRCIPEKGHPVVFWYQQNKNNEFKFLINFQNQEVLQQIDMTEKRFSAECPSNSPCSLEIQSSEAGDSALYLCASSLQQGYTEVFFGKGTRLTVV.

About this clone itself: The genes and germline here are from mouse. The CDR3 end lies 1 residue beyond the end of the read and is filled in from the germline J gene. This chain links TRBV26 with TRBJ1-1, with 9 bases identical to TRBD1. The J segment lost 1 base and the V segment lost 4 bases, leaving 1 base of the junction unmatched. Germline CDR1 is KGHPV and CDR2 is FQNQEV (reference sequence). The CDR3 covers 14 residues. Incomplete CDR3 DNA: TGTGCCAGCAGTCGGACAGGGGTGAACACAGAAGTCTTC. Translated, it gives CASSRTGVNTEVF. The entire CDR3 reads CASSRTGVNTEVFF.

Concerning this clone itself: The genes are named according to mouse. The read stops 1 residue short of the end of the CDR3; the missing end is completed from the germline J gene. This chain links TRBV26 with TRBJ2-3, with TRBD2 identical over 11 bases. The CDR3 has 16 residues. V gave up 3 bases and J gave up 0 bases; unmatched junction bases: 2. Germline V CDR1 and CDR2: KGHPV, FQNQEV (reference sequence). This CDR3 is CASSLGLGGSAETLYF. The CDR3 DNA, read in part, is TGTGCCAGCAGTCTCGGACTGGGGGGCAGTGCAGAAACGCTGTAT.

In the case of this clone: Gene names are the mouse ones. The read terminates 1 residue before the CDR3 end, so the remaining end is supplied by the germline J gene. The rearrangement links TRBV4 to TRBJ2-7; 12 nucleotides agree with TRBD2. J gave up 3 bases and V 5 bases, and 5 bases lay outside the gene matches. CDR1 LGHDT and CDR2 YNNKQL come from the germline V gene (reference sequence). CDR3 length: 15 residues. CDR3 DNA (partial): TGTGCCAGCAGCGCTGGACTGGGGGGGGTCTATGAACAGTAC. This encodes CASSAGLGGVYEQY. The entire CDR3 sequence reads CASSAGLGGVYEQYF.

As for this clone: Genes and germline are mouse. The CDR3 end is not reached by the read, which stops 1 residue before it; the germline J gene fills it in. V usage is TRBV26 and J usage is TRBJ1-6; D remains ambiguous. TRBJ1-6 is an ORF for which the function is uncertain. The V gene's germline CDR1 is KGHPV and CDR2 FQNQEV (reference sequence). This CDR3 has 15 residues. Trimming removed 3 bases from V and 0 bases from J, with 6 bases in between. The part of the CDR3 DNA that was read is TGTGCCAGCAGTCTTCGGGATTCCTATAATTCGCCCCTCTAC. Protein: CASSLRDSYNSPLY. The complete CDR3 sequence is CASSLRDSYNSPLYF.

In regard to this clone: The gene names given are mouse names. Sequencing ends 1 residue short of the CDR3 end; the germline J gene provides the rest. The V gene is TRBV26, the J gene TRBJ2-4; D gene uncertain. The germline V gene encodes CDR1 KGHPV and CDR2 FQNQEV (reference sequence). The CDR3 has 12 residues. V lost 6 bases, J lost 4 bases, and 8 bases lay in between. Partial CDR3 DNA: TGTGCCAGCAGCCGGACCGAAAACACCTTGTAC. Translating gives CASSRTENTLY. The full CDR3 protein is CASSRTENTLYF.

Details on this clone: Each gene name is a mouse one. The CDR3 extends 1 residue past the end of the read, so its final part is completed from the germline J gene. At the DNA level, this CDR3 is encoded by other sequences in the same sample as well. The chain combines TRBV26 with TRBJ2-5; D gene ambiguous. The CDR3 length is 13 residues. V lost 4 bases and J lost 0, with 5 bases in between. CDR1 is KGHPV and CDR2 is FQNQEV in the germline V gene (reference sequence). The sequenced part of the CDR3 DNA is TGTGCCAGCAGTCCGGGGAACCAAGACACCCAGTAC. It is translated as CASSPGNQDTQY. Given in full, the CDR3 is CASSPGNQDTQYF.

In this sample, this clone turned up a few times. Gene names and germline refer to mouse. This CDR3 reads CASSSRINYAEQFF. CDR3 bases read: TGTGCAAGCAGCTCTCGGATTAACTATGCTGAGCAGTTC. V usage is TRBV16 and J usage is TRBJ2-1; no firm D call. The CDR3 end lies 1 residue beyond the end of the read and is filled in from the germline J gene. This CDR3 region has 14 residues. V lost 4 bases, J lost 0 bases, and 7 bases lay in between. Germline CDR1 is SGHSA and CDR2 is FRNQAP.

To note about this clone: The gene symbols are mouse symbols. Sequencing ends 1 residue short of the CDR3 end; the germline J gene provides the rest. The chain employs TRBV13-1 and TRBJ2-7; possible D gene TRBD2, 5 bases. Germline values: CDR1 NSHNY, CDR2 SYGAGN. The CDR3 is made up of 13 amino acids. Deletions cut 0 bases from V and 7 bases from J, with 11 bases between. The CDR3: CASSDALGWEQYF. The part of the CDR3 DNA that was read is TGTGCCAGCAGTGATGCATTGGGGTGGGAACAGTAC.

Details on this clone: All gene names here are mouse names. The read finishes 1 residue shy of the CDR3 end, and the germline J gene is used to complete it. The rearrangement joins TRBV16 to TRBJ2-4; D is uncertain. Germline lookup yields CDR1 SGHSA and CDR2 FRNQAP. The CDR3 has 12 amino acids. V dropped 3 bases and J dropped 1 base, with 2 bases sitting between them. The DNA read from the CDR3 is TGTGCAAGCAGCTTCGGTCAAAACACCTTGTAC. Translation: CASSFGQNTLY. The full CDR3 sequence reads CASSFGQNTLYF.

On this clone: Gene names follow the mouse nomenclature. The read finishes 1 residue shy of the CDR3 end, and the germline J gene is used to complete it. This rearrangement joins TRBV26 to TRBJ2-4, with D unresolved. Germline assignment: CDR1 KGHPV and CDR2 FQNQEV (reference sequence). V was shortened by 7 bases and J by 1 base, with 9 bases between the two germline ends. The CDR3 covers 13 residues. CDR3 DNA (partial): TGTGCCAGCACCCCGCCCGGTCAAAACACCTTGTAC. Its protein product is CASTPPGQNTLY. The entire CDR3 sequence reads CASTPPGQNTLYF. Supplemented by reference TRBV26 and TRBJ2-4, the full variable domain reads NSKVIQTPRYLVKGQGQKAKMRCIPEKGHPVVFWYQQNKNNEFKFLINFQNQEVLQQIDMTEKRFSAECPSNSPCSLEIQSSEAGDSALYLCASTPPGQNTLYFGAGTRLSVL.

This clone is medium-sized within its sample. The gene names given are mouse names. The read ends 1 residue shy of where the CDR3 ends; the end is completed using the germline J gene. This rearrangement joins TRBV26 to TRBJ1-3; no definite D call. The germline gives CDR1 KGHPV, CDR2 FQNQEV (reference sequence). The germline V and J ends were trimmed by 0 bases and 0 bases, with 6 bases remaining between them. The CDR3 is made up of 15 amino acids. The DNA read from the CDR3 is TGTGCCAGCAGTCTGTCGCAAAATTCTGGAAATACGCTCTAT. It codes for CASSLSQNSGNTLY. The entire CDR3 reads CASSLSQNSGNTLYF.

Concerning this clone: Gene names and germline refer to mouse. The CDR3 protein is CASSSGTGNERLFF. CDR3 DNA (partial): TGTGCCAGCAGCTCCGGGACAGGGAACGAAAGATTATTT. This rearrangement joins TRBV3 to TRBJ1-4; 9 bases are shared with TRBD1. The read terminates 1 residue before the CDR3 end, so the remaining end is supplied by the germline J gene. There are 14 residues in the CDR3. Germline CDR1 and CDR2: SNHLY and FYNGKV (reference sequence). V gave up 4 bases and J gave up 5 bases; unmatched junction bases: 2.

A word on this clone: Gene names are the mouse ones. Read data end 1 residue before the CDR3 end; the end is taken from the germline J gene. The chain combines TRBV26 with TRBJ1-6; no reliable D call. TRBJ1-6 is an ORF, with its function uncertain. Between the trimmed V and J ends, which lost 4 bases and 0 bases, there was a span of 4 bases. The CDR3 spans 14 residues. Germline CDR1 reads KGHPV; CDR2 reads FQNQEV (reference sequence). The part of the CDR3 DNA that was read is TGTGCCAGCAGTCGAGTTTCCTATAATTCGCCCCTCTAC. Translation gives CASSRVSYNSPLY. The full CDR3 sequence reads CASSRVSYNSPLYF.

In the case of this clone: Gene names and germline match the mouse. Read data end 1 residue before the CDR3 end; the end is taken from the germline J gene. The rearrangement uses TRBV3 and TRBJ2-7, with 7 bases that match TRBD1. This CDR3 region has 13 residues. The V and J ends lost 7 bases and 1 base, in that order; junction bases with no gene match: 4. Germline values: CDR1 SNHLY, CDR2 FYNGKV (reference sequence). The sequenced part of the CDR3 DNA is TGTGCCAGCAACCGGGACAGATCCTATGAACAGTAC. Its protein is CASNRDRSYEQY. The CDR3 reads in full as CASNRDRSYEQYF.

On this clone: Gene names and germline match the mouse. The read gets to within 1 residue of the CDR3 end, and the germline J gene fills in the rest. The rearrangement joins TRBV26 to TRBJ2-3, with 12 bases identical to TRBD2. Germline V gene lookup returns CDR1 KGHPV and CDR2 FQNQEV (reference sequence). The CDR3 extends over 17 amino acids. The V gene end was trimmed by 2 bases and the J gene end by 0 bases; junction bases not matched to a gene: 3. CDR3 region: CASSLGLGGGSAETLYF. The CDR3 bases that were read are TGTGCCAGCAGTCTGGGACTGGGGGGGGGTAGTGCAGAAACGCTGTAT.

In its sample, this clone is medium-sized. Gene names follow the mouse nomenclature. Sequencing ends 1 residue short of the CDR3 end; the germline J gene provides the rest. The chain recombines TRBV13-1 with TRBJ1-2, with unresolved D. This CDR3 has 14 amino acids. CDR1 and CDR2 (germline): NSHNY, SYGAGN. V dropped 0 bases and J dropped 2 bases, with 8 bases sitting between them. The CDR3 DNA, read in part, is TGTGCCAGCAGTGATGCACGCGGCAACTCCGACTACACC. This translates into CASSDARGNSDYT. The CDR3 reads in full as CASSDARGNSDYTF.

To note about this clone: Gene names follow the mouse nomenclature. The CDR3 sequence: CASSLSENTLYF. The covered CDR3 bases are TGTGCCAGCAGTCTGTCCGAAAATACGCTCTAT. The rearrangement links TRBV26 to TRBJ1-3; D is uncertain. The read is 1 residue too short to cover the CDR3 end, so that end is filled in from the germline J gene. This CDR3 has 12 residues. The V end was cut by 0 bases, the J end by 6 bases, with 3 bases between. Per the germline V gene, CDR1 is KGHPV and CDR2 is FQNQEV (reference sequence).

As concerns this clone: The gene symbols are mouse symbols. Read coverage stops 1 residue before the CDR3 terminus; the germline J gene supplies the remainder. The chain carries TRBV2 and TRBJ2-7; weak D call: TRBD1 (6 bases). This CDR3 is 14 amino acids long. V gave up 0 bases and J gave up 4 bases, with 10 bases separating them. The V gene's germline CDR1 is LGHNA and CDR2 YSYQKL. CDR3 bases read: TGTGCCAGCAGCCAAGAATGGACAGTATATGAACAGTAC. It specifies CASSQEWTVYEQY. The full CDR3 protein is CASSQEWTVYEQYF.

Worth noting for this clone: Here the gene names and germline are mouse. The CDR3 extends 1 residue past the end of the read, so its final part is completed from the germline J gene. This chain connects TRBV31 to TRBJ2-3; D is undetermined. There are 14 residues in the CDR3. Trimming left V 0 bases short and J 0 bases short, with 7 bases between. Germline CDR1 GKSSPN, CDR2 SITVG. The covered CDR3 bases are TGTGCCTGGAGTCTAGGCCGTAGTGCAGAAACGCTGTAT. It yields the protein CAWSLGRSAETLY. The entire CDR3 reads CAWSLGRSAETLYF.

A word on this clone: Gene labels here are mouse ones. The read comes to an end 1 residue before the CDR3 does, leaving the germline J gene to fill in the end. The rearrangement links TRBV5 to TRBJ2-2; TRBD1 agrees at 10 bases. CDR3 size: 16 residues. The V gene end was trimmed by 4 bases and the J gene end by 4 bases; junction bases not matched to a gene: 6. Germline V gives CDR1 LGHNA, CDR2 YNLKQL (reference sequence). CDR3 loop: CASSLRTGGGTGQLYF. The CDR3 bases that were read are TGTGCCAGCAGCCTTCGGACAGGGGGGGGCACCGGGCAGCTCTAC.

This clone qualifies as medium-sized. The gene names here belong to mouse. The DNA ends 1 residue before the CDR3 does, and the rest of the CDR3 is filled in from the germline J gene. V is TRBV31 and J is TRBJ2-1, with 13 bases fitting TRBD2. Germline lookup yields CDR1 GKSSPN and CDR2 SITVG. V was clipped by 1 base and J by 8 bases; unmatched bases: 5. The CDR3 consists of 15 residues. CDR3 DNA, as far as it was read: TGTGCCTGGAGTCGTGGACTGGGGGGGCGGACTGAGCAGTTC. This codes for CAWSRGLGGRTEQF. The whole CDR3 region reads CAWSRGLGGRTEQFF.

This clone was seen more than once but under ten times. Here the gene names and germline are mouse. The CDR3 is cut off 1 residue early in the read; its end comes from the germline J gene. This specimen includes other DNA sequences encoding the same CDR3. This chain connects TRBV3 to TRBJ2-7, with TRBD2 identical over 10 bases. The CDR3 runs 14 residues. Trimming took 2 bases from V and 3 from J; bases not matched to a gene: 1. Per germline, CDR1 SNHLY and CDR2 FYNGKV (reference sequence). CDR3 region: CASSLRLGGYEQYF. CDR3 DNA, as far as it was read: TGTGCCAGCAGCTTAAGACTGGGGGGCTATGAACAGTAC.

By sample share, this clone is medium-sized. Gene names refer to mouse genes. The read ends 1 residue early relative to the CDR3; the germline J gene fills the gap. The rearrangement links TRBV5 to TRBJ1-1, with TRBD1 as a possible D gene (6 bases). The CDR3 has 13 residues. CDR1 is LGHNA, CDR2 YNLKQL, per germline (reference sequence). V lost 0 bases, J lost 8 bases, and 10 bases lay in between. CDR3 region: CASSQDQGGEVFF. CDR3 DNA, as far as it was read: TGTGCCAGCAGCCAAGATCAAGGGGGTGAAGTCTTC.